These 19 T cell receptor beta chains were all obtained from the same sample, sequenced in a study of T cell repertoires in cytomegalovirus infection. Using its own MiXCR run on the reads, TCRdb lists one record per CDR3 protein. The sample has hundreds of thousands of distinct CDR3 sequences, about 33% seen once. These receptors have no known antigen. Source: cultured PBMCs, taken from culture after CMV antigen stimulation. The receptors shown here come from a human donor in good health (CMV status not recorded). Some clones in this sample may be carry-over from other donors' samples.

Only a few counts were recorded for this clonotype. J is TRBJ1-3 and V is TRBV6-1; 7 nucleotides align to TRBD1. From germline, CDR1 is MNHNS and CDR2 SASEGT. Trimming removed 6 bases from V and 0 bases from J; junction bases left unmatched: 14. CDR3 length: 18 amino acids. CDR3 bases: TGTGCCAGCAGCCCCGAACTCTACAGGGGCCGCTCTGGAAACACCATATATTTT. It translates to CASSPELYRGRSGNTIYF.

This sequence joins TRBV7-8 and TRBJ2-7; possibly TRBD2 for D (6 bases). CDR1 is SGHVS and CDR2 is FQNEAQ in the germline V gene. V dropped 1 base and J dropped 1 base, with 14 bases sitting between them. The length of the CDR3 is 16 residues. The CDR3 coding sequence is TGTGCCAGCAGCTTAGTCCTGGGGAGGCTATCCTACGAGCAGTACTTC. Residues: CASSLVLGRLSYEQYF.

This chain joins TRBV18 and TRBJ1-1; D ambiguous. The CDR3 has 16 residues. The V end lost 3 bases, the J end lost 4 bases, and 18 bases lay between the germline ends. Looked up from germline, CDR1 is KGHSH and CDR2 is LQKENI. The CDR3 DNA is TGTGCCAGCTCACCTACAAGGGTCGCGATTGGCACTGAAGCTTTCTTT. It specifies CASSPTRVAIGTEAFF.

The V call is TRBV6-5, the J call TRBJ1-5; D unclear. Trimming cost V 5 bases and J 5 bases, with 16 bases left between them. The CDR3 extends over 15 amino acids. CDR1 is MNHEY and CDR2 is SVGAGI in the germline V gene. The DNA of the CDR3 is TGTGCCAGCAGTCCCTCCGGGTTGGAGTATCAGCCCCAGCATTTT. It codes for CASSPSGLEYQPQHF.

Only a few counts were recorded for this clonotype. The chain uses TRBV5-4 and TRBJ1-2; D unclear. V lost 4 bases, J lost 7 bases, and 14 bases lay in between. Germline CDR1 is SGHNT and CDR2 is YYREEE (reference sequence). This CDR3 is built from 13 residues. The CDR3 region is CASSPVVGSGYTF. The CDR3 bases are TGTGCCAGCAGCCCCGTCGTCGGTAGTGGCTACACCTTC.

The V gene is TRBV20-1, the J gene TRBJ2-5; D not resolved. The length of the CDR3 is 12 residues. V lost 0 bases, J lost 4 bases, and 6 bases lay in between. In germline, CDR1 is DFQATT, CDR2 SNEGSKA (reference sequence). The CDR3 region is CSARDPRETQYF. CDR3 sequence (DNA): TGCAGTGCTAGAGATCCCAGAGAGACCCAGTACTTC.

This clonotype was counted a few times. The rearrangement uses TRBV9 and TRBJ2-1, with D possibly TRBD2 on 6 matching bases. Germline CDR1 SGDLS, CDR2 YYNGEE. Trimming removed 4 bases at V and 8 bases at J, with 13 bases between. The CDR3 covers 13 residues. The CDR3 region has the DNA TGTGCCAGCAGCACTAGCTTGGCTGATGAGCAGTTCTTC. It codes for CASSTSLADEQFF.

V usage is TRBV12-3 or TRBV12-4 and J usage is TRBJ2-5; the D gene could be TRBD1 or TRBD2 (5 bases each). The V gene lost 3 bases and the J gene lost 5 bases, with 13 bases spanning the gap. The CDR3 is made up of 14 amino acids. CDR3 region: CASSFRGGGETQYF. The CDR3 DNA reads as TGTGCCAGCAGTTTCCGTGGGGGTGGCGAGACCCAGTACTTC.

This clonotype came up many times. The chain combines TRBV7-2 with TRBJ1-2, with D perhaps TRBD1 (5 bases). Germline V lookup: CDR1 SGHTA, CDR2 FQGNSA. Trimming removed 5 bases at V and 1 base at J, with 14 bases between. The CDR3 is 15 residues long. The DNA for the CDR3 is TGTGCCAGCAGCCTGGGGCCGGAATATAACTATGGCTACACCTTC. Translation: CASSLGPEYNYGYTF.

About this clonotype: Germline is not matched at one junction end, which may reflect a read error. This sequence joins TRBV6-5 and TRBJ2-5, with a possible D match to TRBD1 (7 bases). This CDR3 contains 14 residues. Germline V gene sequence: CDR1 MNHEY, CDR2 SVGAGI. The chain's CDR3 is CASSFSGGQDTQYF. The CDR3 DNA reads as TGTGCCAGCAGTTTTTCAGGGGGGCAAGATACCCAGTACTTC.

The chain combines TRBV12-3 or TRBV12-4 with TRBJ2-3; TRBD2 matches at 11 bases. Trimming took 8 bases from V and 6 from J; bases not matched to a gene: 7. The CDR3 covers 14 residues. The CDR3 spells CASRRLAGLDTQYF. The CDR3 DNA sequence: TGTGCCAGCCGGCGACTAGCGGGGCTGGATACGCAGTATTTT.

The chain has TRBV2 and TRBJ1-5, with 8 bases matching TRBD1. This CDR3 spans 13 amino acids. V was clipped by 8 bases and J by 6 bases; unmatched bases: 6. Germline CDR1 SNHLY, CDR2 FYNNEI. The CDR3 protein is CASGPGGFQPQHF. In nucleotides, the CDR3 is TGTGCCAGCGGGCCAGGGGGCTTTCAGCCCCAGCATTTT.

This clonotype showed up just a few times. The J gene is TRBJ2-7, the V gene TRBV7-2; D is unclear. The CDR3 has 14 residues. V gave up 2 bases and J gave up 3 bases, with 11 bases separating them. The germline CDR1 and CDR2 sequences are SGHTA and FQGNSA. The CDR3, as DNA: TGTGCCAGCAGCTTAATAGGATTAGACTACGAGCAGTACTTC. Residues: CASSLIGLDYEQYF. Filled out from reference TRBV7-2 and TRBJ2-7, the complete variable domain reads GAGVSQSPSNKVTEKGKDVELRCDPISGHTALYWYRQSLGQGLEFLIYFQGNSAPDKSGLPSDRFSAERTGGSVSTLTIQRTQQEDSAVYLCASSLIGLDYEQYFGPGTRLTVT.

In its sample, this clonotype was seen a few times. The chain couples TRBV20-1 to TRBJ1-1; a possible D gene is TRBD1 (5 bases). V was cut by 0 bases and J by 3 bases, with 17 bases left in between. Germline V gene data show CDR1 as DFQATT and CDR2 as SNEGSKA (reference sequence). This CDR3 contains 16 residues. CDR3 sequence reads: CSARDGAGYEDTEAFF. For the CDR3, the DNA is TGCAGTGCTAGAGATGGGGCAGGGTATGAGGACACTGAAGCTTTCTTT.

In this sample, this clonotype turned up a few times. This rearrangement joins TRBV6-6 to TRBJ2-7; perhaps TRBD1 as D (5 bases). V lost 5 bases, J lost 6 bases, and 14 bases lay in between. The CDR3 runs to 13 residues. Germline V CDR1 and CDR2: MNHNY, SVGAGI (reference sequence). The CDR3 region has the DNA TGTGCCAGCAGTACCGAGCCAACAGGCGAGCAGTACTTC. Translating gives CASSTEPTGEQYF.

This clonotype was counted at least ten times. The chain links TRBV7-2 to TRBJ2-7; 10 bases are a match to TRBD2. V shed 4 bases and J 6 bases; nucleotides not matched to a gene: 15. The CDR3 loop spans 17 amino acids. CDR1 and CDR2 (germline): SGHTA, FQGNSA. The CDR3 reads CASSSGSSGSFGGEQYF. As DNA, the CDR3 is TGTGCCAGCAGCTCAGGCTCTAGCGGGAGTTTTGGCGGCGAGCAGTACTTC.

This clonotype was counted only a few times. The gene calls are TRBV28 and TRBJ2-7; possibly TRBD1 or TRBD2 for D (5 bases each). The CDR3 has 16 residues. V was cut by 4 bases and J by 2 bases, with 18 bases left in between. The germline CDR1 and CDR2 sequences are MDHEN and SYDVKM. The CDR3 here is CASSSPPGTATYEQYF. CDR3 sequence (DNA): TGTGCCAGCAGTTCCCCGCCAGGGACGGCGACCTACGAGCAGTACTTC.

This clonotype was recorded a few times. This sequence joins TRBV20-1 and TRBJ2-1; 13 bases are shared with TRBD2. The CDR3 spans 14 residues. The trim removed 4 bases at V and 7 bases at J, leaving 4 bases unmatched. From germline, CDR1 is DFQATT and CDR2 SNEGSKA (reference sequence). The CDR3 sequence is CSATLAGGGNEQFF. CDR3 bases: TGCAGTGCTACACTAGCGGGAGGGGGTAATGAGCAGTTCTTC.

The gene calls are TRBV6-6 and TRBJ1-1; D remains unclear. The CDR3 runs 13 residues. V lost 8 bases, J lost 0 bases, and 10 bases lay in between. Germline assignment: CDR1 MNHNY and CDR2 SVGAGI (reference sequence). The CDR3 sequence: CASGSYMNTEAFF. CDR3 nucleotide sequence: TGTGCCAGCGGGTCATACATGAACACTGAAGCTTTCTTT.